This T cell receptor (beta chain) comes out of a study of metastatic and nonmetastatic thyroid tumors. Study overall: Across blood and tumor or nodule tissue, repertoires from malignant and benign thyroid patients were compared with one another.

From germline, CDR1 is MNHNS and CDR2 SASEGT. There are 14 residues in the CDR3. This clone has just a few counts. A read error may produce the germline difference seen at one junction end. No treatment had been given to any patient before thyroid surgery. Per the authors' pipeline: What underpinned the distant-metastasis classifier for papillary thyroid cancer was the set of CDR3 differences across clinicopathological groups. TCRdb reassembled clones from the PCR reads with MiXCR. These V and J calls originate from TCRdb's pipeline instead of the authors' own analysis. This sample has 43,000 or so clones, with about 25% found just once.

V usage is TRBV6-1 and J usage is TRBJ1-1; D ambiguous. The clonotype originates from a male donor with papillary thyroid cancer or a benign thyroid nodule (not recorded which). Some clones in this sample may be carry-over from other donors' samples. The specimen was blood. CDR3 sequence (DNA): TGTGCCAGTAGTGAAATGATGGGCCGGACTGAAGCTTTCTTT. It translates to CASSEMMGRTEAFF.